This TCR beta chain was captured in a study of human T cells and chemical hapten exposure. The CDR3 extends over 17 amino acids. Per germline, CDR1 MNHEY and CDR2 SMNVEV (reference sequence). Trimming took 3 bases from V and 2 from J; bases not matched to a gene: 6. TCRdb processed the RACE reads anew with MiXCR; each CDR3 protein has one entry. The top ten clones hold 1.4% of a sample with 120,000 to 150,000 distinct CDR3 sequences, approximately 12% of them seen once. Time point here: patch test 2, 6 weeks after DPC sensitization. Treatment in this sample: therapeutic diphenylcyclopropenone sensitization with weekly scalp DPC.

The gene calls are TRBV27 and TRBJ2-3, with 12 bases aligning to TRBD2. Material: whole blood, obtained in connection with sensitization to the hapten diphenylcyclopropenone (DPC). The clonotype originates from a woman aged 45-59 years with alopecia areata. Some clones in this sample may be carry-over from other donors' samples. The CDR3 DNA is TGTGCCAGCAGTTTTCCGTCTAGCGGGAGGGACACAGATACGCAGTATTTT. Translated: CASSFPSSGRDTDTQYF.